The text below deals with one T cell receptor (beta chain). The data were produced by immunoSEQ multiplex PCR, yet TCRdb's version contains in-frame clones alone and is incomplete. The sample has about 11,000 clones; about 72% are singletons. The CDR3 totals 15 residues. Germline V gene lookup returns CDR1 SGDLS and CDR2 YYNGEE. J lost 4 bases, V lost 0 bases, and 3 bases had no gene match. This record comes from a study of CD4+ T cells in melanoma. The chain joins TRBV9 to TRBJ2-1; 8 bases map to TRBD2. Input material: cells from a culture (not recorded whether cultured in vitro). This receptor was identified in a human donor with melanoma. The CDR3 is CASSVDSGTYNEQFF. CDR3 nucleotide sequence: TGTGCCAGCAGCGTAGATAGCGGGACTTACAATGAGCAGTTCTTC.